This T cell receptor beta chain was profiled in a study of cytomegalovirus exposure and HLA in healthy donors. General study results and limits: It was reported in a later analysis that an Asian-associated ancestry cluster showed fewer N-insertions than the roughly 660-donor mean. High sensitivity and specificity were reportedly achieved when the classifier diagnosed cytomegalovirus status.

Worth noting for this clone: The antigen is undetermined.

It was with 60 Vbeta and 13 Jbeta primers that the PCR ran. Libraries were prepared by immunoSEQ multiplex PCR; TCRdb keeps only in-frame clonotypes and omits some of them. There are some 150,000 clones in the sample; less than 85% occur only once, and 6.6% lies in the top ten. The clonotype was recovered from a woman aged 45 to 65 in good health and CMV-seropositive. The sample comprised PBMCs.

The CDR3: CASSPGAGVGNEQYF. The CDR3 nucleotides read TGTGCCAGCAGCCCTGGGGCAGGGGTGGGCAACGAGCAGTACTTC. The chain carries TRBV5-5 and TRBJ2-7; possibly TRBD1 for D (6 bases). The V and J ends lost 4 bases and 5 bases respectively, with 19 bases between them. The germline gives CDR1 SGHKS, CDR2 YYEKEE (reference sequence). The CDR3 has 15 amino acids.